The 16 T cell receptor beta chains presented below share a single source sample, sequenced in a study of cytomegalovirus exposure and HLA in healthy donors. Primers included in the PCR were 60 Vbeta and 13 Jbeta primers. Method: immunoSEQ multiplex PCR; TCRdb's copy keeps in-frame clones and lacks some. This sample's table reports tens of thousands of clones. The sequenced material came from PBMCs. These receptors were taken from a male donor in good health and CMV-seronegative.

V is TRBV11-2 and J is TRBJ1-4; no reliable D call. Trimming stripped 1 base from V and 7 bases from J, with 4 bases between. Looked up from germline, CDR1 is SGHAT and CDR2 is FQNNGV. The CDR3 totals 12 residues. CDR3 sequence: CASSLAGEKLFF. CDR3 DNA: TGTGCCAGCAGCTTAGCGGGTGAAAAACTGTTTTTT.

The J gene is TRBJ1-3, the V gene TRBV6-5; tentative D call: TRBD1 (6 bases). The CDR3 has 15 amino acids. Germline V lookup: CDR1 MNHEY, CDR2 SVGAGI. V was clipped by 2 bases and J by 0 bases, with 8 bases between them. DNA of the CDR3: TGTGCCAGCAGTTACGACAGGCACTCTGGAAACACCATATATTTT. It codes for CASSYDRHSGNTIYF.

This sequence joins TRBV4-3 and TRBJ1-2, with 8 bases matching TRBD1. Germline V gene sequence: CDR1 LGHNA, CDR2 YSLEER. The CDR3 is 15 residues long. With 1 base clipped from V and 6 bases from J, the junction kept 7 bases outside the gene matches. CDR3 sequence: CASSQGTGITDGYTF. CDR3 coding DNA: TGCGCCAGCAGCCAAGGGACAGGGATTACGGATGGCTACACCTTC.

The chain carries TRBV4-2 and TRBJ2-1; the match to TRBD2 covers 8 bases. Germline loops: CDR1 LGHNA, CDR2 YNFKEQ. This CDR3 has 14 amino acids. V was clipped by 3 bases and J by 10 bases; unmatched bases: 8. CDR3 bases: TGTGCCAGCAGCCACCCGGGACTAGAAGTAGAGCAGTTCTTC. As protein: CASSHPGLEVEQFF.

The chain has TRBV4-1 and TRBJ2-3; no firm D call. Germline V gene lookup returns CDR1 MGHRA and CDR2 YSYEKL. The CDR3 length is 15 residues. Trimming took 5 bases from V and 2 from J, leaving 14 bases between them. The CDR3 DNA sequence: TGCGCCAGCAGCGGCTCATTAGCTAACACAGATACGCAGTATTTT. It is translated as CASSGSLANTDTQYF.

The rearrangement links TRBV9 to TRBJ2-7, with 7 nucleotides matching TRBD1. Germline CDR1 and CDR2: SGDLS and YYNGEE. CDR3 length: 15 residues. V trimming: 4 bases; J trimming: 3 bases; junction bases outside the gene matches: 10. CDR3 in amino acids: CASSTDPTGLYEQYF. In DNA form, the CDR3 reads TGTGCCAGCAGCACCGACCCGACAGGGCTCTACGAGCAGTACTTC.

The chain's CDR3 is CASSLASGSSYEQYF. The CDR3 bases are TGTGCCAGCAGCTTGGCGTCGGGGTCGTCCTACGAGCAGTACTTC. The chain uses TRBV7-8 and TRBJ2-7; tentative D call: TRBD2 (5 bases). V was trimmed by 3 bases and J by 1 base, leaving 13 bases between them. This CDR3 contains 15 residues. Germline V gene lookup returns CDR1 SGHVS and CDR2 FQNEAQ.

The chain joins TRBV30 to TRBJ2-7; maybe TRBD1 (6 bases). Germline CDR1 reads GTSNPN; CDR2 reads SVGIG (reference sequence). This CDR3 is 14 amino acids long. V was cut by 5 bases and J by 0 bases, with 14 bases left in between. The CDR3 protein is CAWARTDLSYEQYF. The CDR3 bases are TGTGCCTGGGCCAGGACAGACCTCTCCTACGAGCAGTACTTC.

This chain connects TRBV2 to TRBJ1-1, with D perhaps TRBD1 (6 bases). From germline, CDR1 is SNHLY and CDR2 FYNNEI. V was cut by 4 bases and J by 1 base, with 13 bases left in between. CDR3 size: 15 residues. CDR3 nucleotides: TGTGCCAGCAGTGTCAGGGGCAATGGGAACACTGAAGCTTTCTTT. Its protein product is CASSVRGNGNTEAFF.

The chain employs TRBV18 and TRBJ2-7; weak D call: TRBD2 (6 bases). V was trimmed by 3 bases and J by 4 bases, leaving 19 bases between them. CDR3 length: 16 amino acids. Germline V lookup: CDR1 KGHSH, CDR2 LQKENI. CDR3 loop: CASSPGGRQWGYEQYF. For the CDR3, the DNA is TGTGCCAGCTCACCGGGAGGACGGCAATGGGGGTACGAGCAGTACTTC.

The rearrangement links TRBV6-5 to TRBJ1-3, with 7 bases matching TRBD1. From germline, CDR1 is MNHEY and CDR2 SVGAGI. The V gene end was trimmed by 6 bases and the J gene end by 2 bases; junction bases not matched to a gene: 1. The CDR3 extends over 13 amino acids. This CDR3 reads CASSGTAGNTIYF. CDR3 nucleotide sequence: TGTGCCAGCAGCGGGACAGCTGGAAACACCATATATTTT.

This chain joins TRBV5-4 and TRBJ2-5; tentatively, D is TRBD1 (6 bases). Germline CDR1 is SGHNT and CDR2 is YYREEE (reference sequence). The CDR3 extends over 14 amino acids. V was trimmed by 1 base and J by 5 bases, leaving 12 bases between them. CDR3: CASSLRRGGETQYF. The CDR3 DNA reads TGTGCCAGCAGCTTGCGCAGGGGTGGGGAGACCCAGTACTTC.

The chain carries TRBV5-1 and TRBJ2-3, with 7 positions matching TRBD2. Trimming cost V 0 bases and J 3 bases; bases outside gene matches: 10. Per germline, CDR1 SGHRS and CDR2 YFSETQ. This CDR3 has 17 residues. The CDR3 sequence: CASSLDGNGGITDTQYF. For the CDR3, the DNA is TGCGCCAGCAGCTTGGACGGGAACGGGGGGATAACAGATACGCAGTATTTT.

CDR3 DNA sequence: TGTGCCACCCCGCCCCAGGGAATAGACTTCTACGAGCAGTACTTC. It yields the protein CATPPQGIDFYEQYF. This rearrangement joins TRBV2 to TRBJ2-7, with a weak D call TRBD1 (5 bases). Germline values: CDR1 SNHLY, CDR2 FYNNEI. The CDR3 has 15 amino acids. Trimming removed 10 bases from V and 3 bases from J, with 22 bases in between.

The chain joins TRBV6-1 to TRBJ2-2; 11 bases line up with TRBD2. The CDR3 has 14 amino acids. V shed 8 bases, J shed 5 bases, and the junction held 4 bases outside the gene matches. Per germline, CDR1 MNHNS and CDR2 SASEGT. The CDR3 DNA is TGTGCCAGCGACGCTAGCGGGGGGACCGGGGAGCTGTTTTTT. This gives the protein CASDASGGTGELFF.

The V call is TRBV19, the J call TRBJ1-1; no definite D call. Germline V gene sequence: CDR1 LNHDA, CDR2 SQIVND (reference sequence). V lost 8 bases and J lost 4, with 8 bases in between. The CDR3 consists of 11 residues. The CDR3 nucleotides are TGTGCCAGTCTACGGGGCACTGAAGCTTTCTTT. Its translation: CASLRGTEAFF.